This paragraph covers one T cell receptor beta chain sequence. The antigen remains undetermined. 5'RACE, which relied on constant-segment primers, yielded TCR alpha and TCR beta cDNA libraries carrying sample barcodes and UMIs. TCRdb fed the 5' RACE reads into MiXCR, producing one record per CDR3 protein. The top ten clones hold roughly 1.9% of a sample with about 140,000 distinct CDR3 sequences, 6% of them seen once. These data belong to a study of T-cell memory formation after mild COVID-19. For the study at large: TCR clusters showed largely donor specificity. Points from the study as a whole: The study detected some responding clones in pre-infection memory, suggesting cross-reactive memory joined.

This CDR3 has 16 amino acids. After removal of 4 bases from V and 6 bases from J, the junction contained 12 bases not matched to a gene. Per germline, CDR1 SGHTS and CDR2 YDEGEE. This TCR was recovered from an adult woman who had mild COVID-19 (a few samples of this study predate the infection). Cell type and time point are not known. The J gene is TRBJ2-1, the V gene TRBV5-8; the match to TRBD2 covers 8 bases. Source material: PBMCs or a T cell subset sorted from them (not recorded which). CDR3 sequence: CASSLTPTGGSNEQFF. The CDR3 region has the DNA TGTGCCAGCAGCCTGACTCCGACGGGAGGGTCCAATGAGCAGTTCTTC.